The 15 T cell receptor beta chains given below trace back to one sample, sequenced in a study of T cell responses to AZD1222 COVID-19 vaccine. Assay used: immunoSEQ multiplex PCR; TCRdb lists only in-frame clones, some missing. This sample has hundreds of thousands of clones; around 92% occur once, and the top ten carry roughly 0.6%. Specimen: peripheral blood, collected 28 days after the second AZD1222 dose. The source of these receptors is an adult who received the AZD1222 COVID-19 vaccine.

The V and J genes are TRBV7-3 and TRBJ2-2; D possibly uses TRBD1 or TRBD2 (5 bases each). CDR1 SGHTA and CDR2 FQGTGA come from the germline V gene. This CDR3 has 15 amino acids. V lost 1 base and J lost 5, with 11 bases in between. CDR3 residues: CASSLRGPGTGELFF. CDR3 in DNA: TGTGCCAGCAGCTTAAGGGGCCCGGGGACCGGGGAGCTGTTTTTT. Together with reference TRBV7-3 and TRBJ2-2, the CDR3 gives the full variable domain: GAGVSQTPSNKVTEKGKYVELRCDPISGHTALYWYRQSLGQGPEFLIYFQGTGAADDSGLPNDRFFAVRPEGSVSTLKIQRTERGDSAVYLCASSLRGPGTGELFFGEGSRLTVL.

V and J are TRBV11-3 and TRBJ2-1, with 11 nucleotides matching TRBD2. V shed 2 bases, J shed 0 bases, and the junction held 3 bases outside the gene matches. Germline V gives CDR1 SGHNT, CDR2 YENEEA. CDR3 length equals 17 residues. The CDR3 bases are TGTGCCAGCAGCTTACGCACTAGCGGGGGCTCCTACAATGAGCAGTTCTTC. Translated, it gives CASSLRTSGGSYNEQFF.

The chain couples TRBV11-2 to TRBJ2-3; D ambiguous. Per germline, CDR1 SGHAT and CDR2 FQNNGV. The ends were cut back, 8 bases at V and 0 bases at J, with 6 bases in the middle. The CDR3 length is 12 residues. The CDR3 region has the DNA TGTGCCAGCCGGGCCAGCACAGATACGCAGTATTTT. Protein sequence: CASRASTDTQYF.

The chain uses TRBV5-4 and TRBJ2-7, with D possibly matching TRBD2 (7 bases). From germline, CDR1 is SGHNT and CDR2 YYREEE (reference sequence). Trimming left V 4 bases short and J 12 bases short, with 20 bases between. CDR3 size: 13 residues. The CDR3 nucleotides read TGTGCCAGCAGCCCTGGGGGGGGCGCAAGTCTGTACTTC. This translates into CASSPGGGASLYF.

V usage is TRBV6-4 and J usage is TRBJ2-6; D gene ambiguous. V lost 6 bases to trimming and J lost 1 base, with 4 bases between them. Germline V lookup: CDR1 MRHNA, CDR2 SNTAGT. CDR3 length equals 13 residues. As DNA, the CDR3 is TGTGCCAGCAGATCTTCTGGGGCCAACGTCCTGACTTTC. As protein: CASRSSGANVLTF.

On this clone: Other DNA sequences in this specimen translate into the identical CDR3. The chain uses TRBV6-5 and TRBJ1-2; 8 bases agree with TRBD1. Per germline, CDR1 MNHEY and CDR2 SVGAGI. J gave up 4 bases and V 2 bases, and 3 bases lay outside the gene matches. The CDR3 contains 14 residues. The CDR3 loop is CASSYGQGSYGYTF. In DNA, the CDR3 is TGTGCCAGCAGTTACGGACAGGGAAGCTATGGCTACACCTTC.

The V gene is TRBV11-3, the J gene TRBJ2-1, with a possible D match to TRBD1 (6 bases). The CDR3 covers 15 residues. Trimming stripped 5 bases from V and 7 bases from J, with 18 bases between. Germline CDR1 is SGHNT and CDR2 is YENEEA. CDR3 DNA sequence: TGTGCCAGCAGCCCGGGACACCGGGTGGCAAATGAGCAGTTCTTC. It is translated as CASSPGHRVANEQFF.

J is TRBJ2-7 and V is TRBV11-2, with D tentatively TRBD1 (6 bases). CDR3 length: 15 residues. CDR1 and CDR2 (germline): SGHAT, FQNNGV. V was cut by 1 base and J by 4 bases, with 14 bases left in between. Here the CDR3 DNA reads TGTGCCAGCAGCTTAGGGGGGTTAGGGGGATACGAGCAGTACTTC. It is translated as CASSLGGLGGYEQYF. The variable domain in full, completed from reference TRBV11-2 and TRBJ2-7, reads EAGVAQSPRYKIIEKRQSVAFWCNPISGHATLYWYQQILGQGPKLLIQFQNNGVVDDSQLPKDRFSAERLKGVDSTLKIQPAKLEDSAVYLCASSLGGLGGYEQYFGPGTRLTVT.

The chain joins TRBV19 to TRBJ2-1; D may match TRBD1 or TRBD2 (5 bases each). The germline V and J ends were trimmed by 4 bases and 9 bases, with 19 bases remaining between them. From germline, CDR1 is LNHDA and CDR2 SQIVND (reference sequence). The CDR3 contains 15 residues. The chain's CDR3 is CASSTSGTGGLEQFF. The CDR3 bases are TGTGCCAGTAGTACGTCCGGGACCGGAGGTCTTGAGCAGTTCTTC.

The rearrangement joins TRBV19 to TRBJ1-6; D gene unclear. The germline gives CDR1 LNHDA, CDR2 SQIVND (reference sequence). The ends were cut back, 3 bases at V and 6 bases at J, with 18 bases in the middle. The CDR3 consists of 17 residues. CDR3 coding DNA: TGTGCCAGTAGTATTCTCGGGATGGGCGTTGGTAATTCACCCCTCCACTTT. It encodes CASSILGMGVGNSPLHF.

The chain recombines TRBV25-1 with TRBJ2-7; maybe TRBD2 (7 bases). The CDR3 has 14 amino acids. V lost 4 bases and J lost 5, with 15 bases in between. Germline-derived CDR1 and CDR2 are MGHDK and SYGVNS. The CDR3 DNA reads TGTGCCAGCAGTGTACGGGGGGCGGGGAACGAGCAGTACTTC. It yields the protein CASSVRGAGNEQYF.

The V gene is TRBV7-3, the J gene TRBJ2-1; TRBD1 agrees at 8 bases. This CDR3 is built from 17 residues. The trim removed 1 base at V and 5 bases at J, leaving 10 bases unmatched. Per the germline V gene, CDR1 is SGHTA and CDR2 is FQGTGA. CDR3 loop: CASSLKVRGQVNNEQFF. CDR3 DNA: TGTGCCAGCAGCTTAAAGGTTAGGGGACAGGTGAACAATGAGCAGTTCTTC.

The CDR3 bases are TGTGCCAGCAGTTGGACAGGGGTCAGCTCCTACGAGCAGTACTTC. Its protein is CASSWTGVSSYEQYF. The rearrangement joins TRBV27 to TRBJ2-7; TRBD1 matches 9 bases. The CDR3 contains 15 residues. Trimming at V came to 4 bases and at J to 0 bases, leaving 4 bases not matched to a gene. Germline V gives CDR1 MNHEY, CDR2 SMNVEV (reference sequence).

The CDR3 region is CALRGGNNQPQHF. In DNA, the CDR3 is TGTGCCCTCCGGGGGGGGAACAATCAGCCCCAGCATTTT. The V call is TRBV28, the J call TRBJ1-5; D is perhaps TRBD1 (5 bases). Between the trimmed V and J ends, which lost 11 bases and 3 bases, there was a span of 14 bases. The CDR3 has 13 residues. Germline V CDR1 and CDR2: MDHEN, SYDVKM.

This clone was counted only a few times. The chain couples TRBV27 to TRBJ1-3, with a tentative D call TRBD1 (6 bases). CDR3 length: 15 residues. V was pared by 6 bases and J by 5 bases, with 17 bases between. Germline V lookup: CDR1 MNHEY, CDR2 SMNVEV (reference sequence). The CDR3 sequence is CASSPYEGGRNTIYF. CDR3 in DNA: TGTGCCAGCAGCCCATACGAGGGGGGAAGAAACACCATATATTTT.